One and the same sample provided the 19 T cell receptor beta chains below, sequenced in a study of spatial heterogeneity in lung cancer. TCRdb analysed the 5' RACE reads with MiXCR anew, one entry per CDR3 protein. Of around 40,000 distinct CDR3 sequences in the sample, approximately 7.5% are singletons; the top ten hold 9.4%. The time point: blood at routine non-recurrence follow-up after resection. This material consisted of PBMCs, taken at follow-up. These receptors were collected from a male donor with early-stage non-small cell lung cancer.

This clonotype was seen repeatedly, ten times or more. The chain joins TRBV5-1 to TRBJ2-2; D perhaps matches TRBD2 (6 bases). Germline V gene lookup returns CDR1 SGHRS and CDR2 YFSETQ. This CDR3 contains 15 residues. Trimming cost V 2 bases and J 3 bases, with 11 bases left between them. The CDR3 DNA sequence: TGCGCCAGCAGCTTTGGAGGGGTTGACACCGGGGAGCTGTTTTTT. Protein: CASSFGGVDTGELFF.

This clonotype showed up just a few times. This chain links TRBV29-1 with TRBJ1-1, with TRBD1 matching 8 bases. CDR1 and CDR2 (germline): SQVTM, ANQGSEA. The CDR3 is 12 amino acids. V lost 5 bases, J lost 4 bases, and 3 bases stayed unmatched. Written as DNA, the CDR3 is TGCAGCGTTTCCCAGGGGGCCACTGAAGCTTTCTTT. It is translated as CSVSQGATEAFF.

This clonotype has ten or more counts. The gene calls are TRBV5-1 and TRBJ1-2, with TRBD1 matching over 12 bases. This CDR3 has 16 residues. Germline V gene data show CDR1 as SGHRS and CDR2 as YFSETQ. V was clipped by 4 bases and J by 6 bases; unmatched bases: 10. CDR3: CASSPWDRGPADGYTF. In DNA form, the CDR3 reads TGCGCCAGCAGCCCATGGGACAGGGGGCCCGCAGATGGCTACACCTTC.

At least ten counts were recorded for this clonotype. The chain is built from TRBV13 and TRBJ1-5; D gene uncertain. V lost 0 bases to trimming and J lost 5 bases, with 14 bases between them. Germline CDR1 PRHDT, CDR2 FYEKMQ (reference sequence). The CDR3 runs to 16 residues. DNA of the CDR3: TGTGCCAGCAGCTTAGGACCGGATCCGGCCCATCAGCCCCAGCATTTT. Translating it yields CASSLGPDPAHQPQHF.

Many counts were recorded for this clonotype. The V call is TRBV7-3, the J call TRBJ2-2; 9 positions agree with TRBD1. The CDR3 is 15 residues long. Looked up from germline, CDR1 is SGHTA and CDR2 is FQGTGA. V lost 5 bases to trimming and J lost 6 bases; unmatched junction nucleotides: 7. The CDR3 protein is CASSNRQGDSGELFF. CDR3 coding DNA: TGTGCCAGCAGCAATCGACAGGGGGACTCCGGGGAGCTGTTTTTT.

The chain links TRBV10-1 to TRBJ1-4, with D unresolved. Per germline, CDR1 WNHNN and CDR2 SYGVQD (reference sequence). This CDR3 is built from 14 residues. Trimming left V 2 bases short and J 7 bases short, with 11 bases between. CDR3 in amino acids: CASSESGNGEKLFF. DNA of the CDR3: TGCGCCAGCAGTGAGAGTGGAAATGGTGAAAAACTGTTTTTT.

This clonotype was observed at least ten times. Written as DNA, the CDR3 is TGTGCCAGCAGCTACCTTCGGGAAGCCACAGATACGCAGTATTTT. It translates to CASSYLREATDTQYF. The J gene is TRBJ2-3, the V gene TRBV6-5, with TRBD2 as a possible D gene (5 bases). Trimming removed 6 bases from V and 2 bases from J, with 15 bases in between. The V gene's germline CDR1 is MNHEY and CDR2 SVGAGI. The CDR3 spans 15 residues.

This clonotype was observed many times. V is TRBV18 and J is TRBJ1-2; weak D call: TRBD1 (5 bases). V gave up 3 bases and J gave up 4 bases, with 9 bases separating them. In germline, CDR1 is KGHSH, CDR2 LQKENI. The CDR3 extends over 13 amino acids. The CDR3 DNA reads TGTGCCAGCTCACCGGGACCGAGCTATGGCTACACCTTC. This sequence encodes CASSPGPSYGYTF.

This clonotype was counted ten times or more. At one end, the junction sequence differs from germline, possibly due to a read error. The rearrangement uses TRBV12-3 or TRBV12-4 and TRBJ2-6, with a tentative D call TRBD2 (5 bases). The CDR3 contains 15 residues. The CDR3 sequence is CASSPPGSEANVLTF. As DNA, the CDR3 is TGTGCCAGCAGCCCGCCGGGGTCTGAGGCCAACGTCCTGACTTTC.

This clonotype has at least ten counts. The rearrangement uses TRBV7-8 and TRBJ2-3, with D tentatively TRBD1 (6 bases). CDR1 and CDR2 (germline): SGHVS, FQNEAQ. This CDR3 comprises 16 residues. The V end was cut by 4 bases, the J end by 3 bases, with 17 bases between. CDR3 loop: CASSSEQGIGTDTQYF. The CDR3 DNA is TGTGCCAGCAGCTCAGAACAGGGTATAGGAACAGATACGCAGTATTTT.

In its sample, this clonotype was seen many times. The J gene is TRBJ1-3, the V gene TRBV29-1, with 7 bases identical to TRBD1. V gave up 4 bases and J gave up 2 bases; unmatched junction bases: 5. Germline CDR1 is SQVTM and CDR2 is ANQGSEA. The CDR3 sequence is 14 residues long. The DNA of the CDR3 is TGCAGCGTTGGTGACAGGGTCGCTGGAAACACCATATATTTT. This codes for CSVGDRVAGNTIYF.

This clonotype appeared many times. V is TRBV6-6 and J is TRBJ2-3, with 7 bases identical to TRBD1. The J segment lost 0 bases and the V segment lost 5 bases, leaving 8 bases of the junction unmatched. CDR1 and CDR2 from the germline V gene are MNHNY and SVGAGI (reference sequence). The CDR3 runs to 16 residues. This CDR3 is CASSPRDRSSTDTQYF. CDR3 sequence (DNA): TGTGCCAGCAGTCCTCGGGACAGATCAAGCACAGATACGCAGTATTTT.

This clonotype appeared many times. The CDR3 protein is CSAPTGNYGYTF. The CDR3 coding sequence is TGCAGTGCTCCGACAGGGAACTATGGCTACACCTTC. The chain is built from TRBV20-1 and TRBJ1-2, with 7 bases matching TRBD1. The CDR3 spans 12 residues. The germline V gene has CDR1 DFQATT and CDR2 SNEGSKA (reference sequence). After removal of 5 bases from V and 2 bases from J, the junction contained 2 bases not matched to a gene.

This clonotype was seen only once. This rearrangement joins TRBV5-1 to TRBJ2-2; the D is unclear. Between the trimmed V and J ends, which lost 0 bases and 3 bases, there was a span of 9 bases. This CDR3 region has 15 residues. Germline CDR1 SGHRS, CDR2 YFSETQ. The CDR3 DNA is TGCGCCAGCAGCTTGGGTTCGGGTGACACCGGGGAGCTGTTTTTT. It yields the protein CASSLGSGDTGELFF.

CDR3 loop: CASSLGQDFYEQYF. CDR3 bases: TGTGCCAGCAGCTTGGGACAGGACTTCTACGAGCAGTACTTC. The chain couples TRBV5-4 to TRBJ2-7, with a possible D match to TRBD1 (6 bases). The CDR3 spans 14 residues. The germline V gene encodes CDR1 SGHNT and CDR2 YYREEE (reference sequence). The germline V and J ends were trimmed by 0 bases and 3 bases, with 10 bases remaining between them.

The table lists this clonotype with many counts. CDR3 residues: CAWSAGHHNQPQHF. CDR3 bases: TGTGCCTGGAGTGCGGGACACCACAATCAGCCCCAGCATTTT. The chain has TRBV30 and TRBJ1-5; D might be TRBD1 (6 bases). CDR1 and CDR2 (germline): GTSNPN, SVGIG (reference sequence). Trimming cost V 1 base and J 3 bases, with 10 bases left between them. The CDR3 runs to 14 residues. The full variable domain, its missing parts supplied by reference TRBV30 and TRBJ1-5, is SQTIHQWPATLVQPVGSPLSLECTVEGTSNPNLYWYRQAAGRGLQLLFYSVGIGQISSEVPQNLSASRPQDRQFILSSKKLLLSDSGFYLCAWSAGHHNQPQHFGDGTRLSIL.

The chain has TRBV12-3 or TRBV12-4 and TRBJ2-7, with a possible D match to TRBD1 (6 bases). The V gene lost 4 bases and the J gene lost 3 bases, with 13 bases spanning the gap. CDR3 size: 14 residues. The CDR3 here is CASSSGTFIYEQYF. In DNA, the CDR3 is TGTGCCAGCAGTTCCGGGACATTCATCTACGAGCAGTACTTC.

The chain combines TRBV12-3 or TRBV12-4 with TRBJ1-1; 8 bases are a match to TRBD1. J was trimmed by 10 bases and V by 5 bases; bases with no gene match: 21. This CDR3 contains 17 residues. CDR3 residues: CASSPTRGQGYDTGAFF. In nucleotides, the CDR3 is TGTGCCAGCAGTCCGACCCGAGGACAGGGCTACGATACGGGAGCTTTCTTT.

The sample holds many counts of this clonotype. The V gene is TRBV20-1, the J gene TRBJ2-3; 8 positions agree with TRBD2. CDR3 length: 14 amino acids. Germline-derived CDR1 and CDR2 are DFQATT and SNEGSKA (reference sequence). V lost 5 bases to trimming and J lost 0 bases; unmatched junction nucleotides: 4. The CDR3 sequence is CSAGSGGSTDTQYF. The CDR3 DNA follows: TGCAGTGCTGGGAGCGGGGGAAGCACAGATACGCAGTATTTT.